The 17 T cell receptor beta chains given below trace back to one sample, sequenced in a study of blood T cell repertoires in COVID-19. Clones were read by immunoSEQ multiplex PCR, and TCRdb kept only the in-frame ones, dropping some. The sample shows about 200,000 clones, around 86% of them seen only once. The specimen was peripheral blood. These receptors all come from a man aged 35 to 55 with acute or convalescent COVID-19.

This chain connects TRBV11-2 to TRBJ1-1, with D perhaps matching TRBD1 (5 bases). The CDR3 loop spans 12 amino acids. The germline gives CDR1 SGHAT, CDR2 FQNNGV. The germline V and J ends were trimmed by 4 bases and 5 bases, with 8 bases remaining between them. The CDR3 DNA is TGTGCCAGCAGCTCGGGGGGAACTGAAGCTTTCTTT. It encodes CASSSGGTEAFF.

This chain links TRBV28 with TRBJ2-5, with TRBD2 as a possible D gene (7 bases). Trimming took off 5 bases at V and 7 bases at J, with 17 bases between the two ends. The V gene's germline CDR1 is MDHEN and CDR2 SYDVKM. This CDR3 region has 14 residues. The CDR3: CASSPRAGAGTQYF. The CDR3 DNA reads TGTGCCAGCAGTCCTCGGGCGGGGGCCGGGACCCAGTACTTC.

The chain combines TRBV6-5 with TRBJ1-1; TRBD1 matches 7 bases. The junction had 4 bases not matched to a gene; V was cut back by 6 bases and J by 0 bases. Germline V gene lookup returns CDR1 MNHEY and CDR2 SVGAGI. CDR3 length equals 14 residues. CDR3 bases: TGTGCCAGCAGCCGAGGGGGCTTGAACACTGAAGCTTTCTTT. Its translation is CASSRGGLNTEAFF.

The CDR3 DNA sequence: TGCGCCAGCAGCCAAGAAACCCTCGAGGGAAACACCATATATTTT. Its translation: CASSQETLEGNTIYF. This chain links TRBV4-3 with TRBJ1-3, with unresolved D. This CDR3 spans 15 amino acids. The V end lost 0 bases, the J end lost 4 bases, and 10 bases lay between the germline ends. Germline CDR1 is LGHNA and CDR2 is YSLEER.

The CDR3: CASSQTFTGTGELFF. As DNA, the CDR3 is TGTGCCAGCAGCCAAACTTTTACGGGGACCGGGGAGCTGTTTTTT. The chain couples TRBV3-1 (or the pseudogene TRBV3-2) to TRBJ2-2; D perhaps matches TRBD2 (5 bases). The CDR3 consists of 15 residues. Trimming took 2 bases from V and 5 from J, leaving 12 bases between them. The germline gives CDR1 LGHDT, CDR2 YNNKEL (reference sequence).

J is TRBJ2-1 and V is TRBV10-3; D not resolved. Germline V gene sequence: CDR1 ENHRY, CDR2 SYGVKD. CDR3 length equals 15 residues. The V end lost 3 bases, the J end lost 0 bases, and 9 bases lay between the germline ends. CDR3 protein: CAISEELFSYNEQFF. CDR3 DNA sequence: TGTGCCATCAGTGAAGAGTTATTCTCCTACAATGAGCAGTTCTTC.

The chain is built from TRBV27 and TRBJ1-4; 10 nucleotides align to TRBD1. Trimming cost V 5 bases and J 7 bases; bases outside gene matches: 4. The CDR3 extends over 14 amino acids. Germline-derived CDR1 and CDR2 are MNHEY and SMNVEV (reference sequence). CDR3 sequence reads: CASSLGQGLEKLFF. CDR3 coding DNA: TGTGCCAGCAGTCTGGGACAGGGGCTTGAAAAACTGTTTTTT.

The sample holds one count of this clone. The J gene is TRBJ2-7, the V gene TRBV28; D uncertain. Germline V gene lookup returns CDR1 MDHEN and CDR2 SYDVKM. V lost 6 bases, J lost 1 base, and 16 bases lay in between. The CDR3 runs to 15 residues. Written as DNA, the CDR3 is TGTGCCAGCAGCTCACCGACGACACCTTCCTACGAGCAGTACTTC. Residues: CASSSPTTPSYEQYF.

The CDR3 region has the DNA TGTGCCAGCAGCTTGGCCCGTTCTAGCGGTGTAGAGACCCAGTACTTC. Protein product: CASSLARSSGVETQYF. V is TRBV5-4 and J is TRBJ2-5, with 7 positions matching TRBD2. With V trimmed by 0 bases and J by 4 bases, 9 bases remained unmatched. The CDR3 sequence is 16 residues long. Germline CDR1 is SGHNT and CDR2 is YYREEE (reference sequence).

This clone came up once. The rearrangement links TRBV29-1 to TRBJ2-5; 10 bases line up with TRBD1. V lost 5 bases and J lost 1; bases outside the gene matches: 1. The CDR3 sequence is 13 residues long. Germline CDR1 reads SQVTM; CDR2 reads ANQGSEA. The chain's CDR3 is CSVWTGGQETQYF. The CDR3 DNA is TGCAGCGTTTGGACAGGGGGCCAAGAGACCCAGTACTTC.

The rearrangement uses TRBV5-1 and TRBJ2-1, with D unclear. Germline lookup yields CDR1 SGHRS and CDR2 YFSETQ. V was trimmed by 4 bases and J by 0 bases, leaving 5 bases between them. The CDR3 totals 13 residues. The CDR3 spells CASSLSSYNEQFF. CDR3 DNA sequence: TGCGCCAGCAGCCTCAGCTCCTACAATGAGCAGTTCTTC. Full variable domain (rest looked up from reference TRBV5-1 and TRBJ2-1): KAGVTQTPRYLIKTRGQQVTLSCSPISGHRSVSWYQQTPGQGLQFLFEYFSETQRNKGNFPGRFSGRQFSNSRSEMNVSTLELGDSALYLCASSLSSYNEQFFGPGTRLTVL.

This CDR3 is CASSIYGGDYGYTF. CDR3 bases: TGTGCCAGTAGTATATACGGAGGGGACTATGGCTACACCTTC. V is TRBV19 and J is TRBJ1-2, with D tentatively TRBD1 (5 bases). V was trimmed by 2 bases and J by 3 bases, leaving 10 bases between them. The CDR3 consists of 14 residues. Germline CDR1 and CDR2: LNHDA and SQIVND (reference sequence).

The V gene is TRBV10-3, the J gene TRBJ1-2; D not resolved. The CDR3 consists of 13 residues. Germline V gene data show CDR1 as ENHRY and CDR2 as SYGVKD. V lost 4 bases, J lost 8 bases, and 14 bases lay in between. The CDR3 is CAISVNLDWGYTF. CDR3 sequence (DNA): TGTGCCATCAGTGTCAACCTCGACTGGGGCTACACCTTC.

The V call is TRBV2, the J call TRBJ1-1, with a weak D call TRBD1 (6 bases). The CDR3 has 15 amino acids. Germline-derived CDR1 and CDR2 are SNHLY and FYNNEI. With 8 bases removed from V and 2 bases from J, the gap between germline ends came to 18 bases. This CDR3 reads CASAAEAGGNTEAFF. The CDR3 DNA follows: TGTGCCAGCGCTGCCGAGGCGGGGGGCAACACTGAAGCTTTCTTT.

The chain has TRBV7-3 and TRBJ1-3, with D unresolved. Germline assignment: CDR1 SGHTA and CDR2 FQGTGA. This CDR3 has 13 amino acids. The germline V and J ends were trimmed by 5 bases and 2 bases, with 7 bases remaining between them. CDR3 protein: CASSPRAGNTIYF. The CDR3 DNA is TGTGCCAGCAGCCCTCGGGCTGGAAACACCATATATTTT.

V and J are TRBV7-2 and TRBJ1-2; D is perhaps TRBD1 (5 bases). The CDR3 spans 14 residues. V lost 5 bases and J lost 8, with 18 bases in between. Germline V gene sequence: CDR1 SGHTA, CDR2 FQGNSA. The CDR3 coding sequence is TGTGCCAGCAGCCTAAGTTGGGGCACGGAAGGCTACACCTTC. Residues: CASSLSWGTEGYTF.

The gene calls are TRBV2 and TRBJ1-1; a weak D match, TRBD1 (5 bases). V was cut by 3 bases and J by 3 bases, with 8 bases left in between. Germline V gives CDR1 SNHLY, CDR2 FYNNEI. The CDR3 has 13 residues. For the CDR3, the DNA is TGTGCCAGCAGTGAGGTGGGGCACACTGAAGCTTTCTTT. This codes for CASSEVGHTEAFF.